This entry lists 11 T cell receptor beta chains sequenced from one sample in a study of shared clonotypes between healthy human individuals. The naive CD8 subset, CD45RO-negative cells positively selected for CCR7, excluded terminally differentiated effector memory CD45RA+ cells. Only in-frame clones appear in the TCRdb table, and some are missing; sequencing was by immunoSEQ multiplex PCR. The sample yields 650,000 to 800,000 clones, about 90% seen once. Sequencing was performed on naive CD8+ T cells sorted from blood. The receptor set was obtained from a man under 40 in good health.

The chain uses TRBV28 and TRBJ2-7; D might be TRBD1 (6 bases). The CDR3 is 11 amino acids. V dropped 5 bases and J dropped 5 bases, with 7 bases sitting between them. Per germline, CDR1 MDHEN and CDR2 SYDVKM. The CDR3 spells CASSNRDEQYF. The CDR3 nucleotides are TGTGCCAGCAGTAACAGGGACGAGCAGTACTTC.

The chain has TRBV29-1 and TRBJ1-2; perhaps TRBD1 as D (5 bases). Germline CDR1 is SQVTM and CDR2 is ANQGSEA. This CDR3 has 16 amino acids. V was clipped by 4 bases and J by 4 bases, with 22 bases between them. CDR3 sequence: CSVGEAAGRISYGYTF. The CDR3 DNA reads as TGCAGCGTTGGGGAGGCGGCAGGGAGGATCAGCTATGGCTACACCTTC.

J is TRBJ1-1 and V is TRBV7-9; the D gene is possibly TRBD1 (5 bases). Germline CDR1 is SEHNR and CDR2 is FQNEAQ (reference sequence). Trimming removed 1 base at V and 5 bases at J, with 14 bases between. The CDR3 has 15 residues. The CDR3 DNA reads as TGTGCCAGCAGCTTAGATCAAGGGGTTCGGACTGAAGCTTTCTTT. Encoded protein: CASSLDQGVRTEAFF.

The chain links TRBV28 to TRBJ2-1, with a possible D match to TRBD1 (5 bases). The V gene lost 5 bases and the J gene lost 5 bases, with 19 bases spanning the gap. The length of the CDR3 is 16 residues. In germline, CDR1 is MDHEN, CDR2 SYDVKM. The CDR3 sequence: CASSDPGRKGNNEQFF. CDR3 bases: TGTGCCAGCAGTGACCCCGGACGAAAGGGGAACAATGAGCAGTTCTTC.

V and J are TRBV5-1 and TRBJ2-7; D possibly corresponds to TRBD1 (6 bases). The CDR3 is made up of 18 amino acids. V was clipped by 0 bases and J by 4 bases, with 23 bases between them. Germline V gene data show CDR1 as SGHRS and CDR2 as YFSETQ. DNA of the CDR3: TGCGCCAGCAGCTTGGCCGACAGGTCAAAGCCAAGGGGATACGAGCAGTACTTC. Translating gives CASSLADRSKPRGYEQYF.

The chain couples TRBV11-2 to TRBJ2-1; 10 bases map to TRBD2. Germline values: CDR1 SGHAT, CDR2 FQNNGV. V trimming: 6 bases; J trimming: 4 bases; junction bases outside the gene matches: 9. This CDR3 region has 16 residues. The CDR3 sequence: CASSHPGTSEYNEQFF. The CDR3 DNA follows: TGTGCCAGCAGTCACCCCGGGACTAGCGAGTACAATGAGCAGTTCTTC.

This chain uses TRBV27 with TRBJ1-5; D is uncertain. The CDR3 runs to 16 residues. The germline V gene encodes CDR1 MNHEY and CDR2 SMNVEV (reference sequence). Trimming removed 5 bases from V and 2 bases from J, with 16 bases in between. CDR3 DNA: TGTGCCAGCAGTCCCTATCAGGCCCTGGGCAATCAGCCCCAGCATTTT. Protein sequence: CASSPYQALGNQPQHF.

The chain uses TRBV6-6 and TRBJ2-1, with D possibly matching TRBD2 (5 bases). The V and J ends lost 6 bases and 8 bases respectively, with 17 bases between them. The CDR3 has 14 residues. The germline V gene has CDR1 MNHNY and CDR2 SVGAGI (reference sequence). CDR3 in DNA: TGTGCCAGCAGGAACACGGGGTTTGAGGATGAGCAGTTCTTC. It is translated as CASRNTGFEDEQFF.

A few counts support this clone. The chain uses TRBV25-1 and TRBJ2-2, with TRBD1 matching over 9 bases. This CDR3 contains 16 residues. The junction had 7 bases not matched to a gene; V was cut back by 3 bases and J by 5 bases. Germline CDR1 is MGHDK and CDR2 is SYGVNS. The CDR3 DNA follows: TGTGCCAGCAGTGACTCGGACAGGGGCCCGACCGGGGAGCTGTTTTTT. The encoded protein is CASSDSDRGPTGELFF.

The chain links TRBV7-9 to TRBJ2-1; 7 nucleotides match TRBD1. Trimming removed 5 bases from V and 6 bases from J; junction bases left unmatched: 7. The germline gives CDR1 SEHNR, CDR2 FQNEAQ (reference sequence). This CDR3 spans 14 amino acids. CDR3 sequence (DNA): TGTGCCAGCAGCCACAGGGGCACCGGCAATGAGCAGTTCTTC. Amino acid sequence: CASSHRGTGNEQFF.

This chain joins TRBV27 and TRBJ2-2, with TRBD2 matching 8 bases. CDR3 size: 16 residues. V lost 2 bases and J lost 2; bases outside the gene matches: 4. Germline CDR1 is MNHEY and CDR2 is SMNVEV (reference sequence). In DNA form, the CDR3 reads TGTGCCAGCAGTTTAGTAACTAGCGGAAACACCGGGGAGCTGTTTTTT. It translates to CASSLVTSGNTGELFF.